This T cell receptor beta chain was sequenced during a study of OX40 agonist ivuxolimab in advanced cancers. About the study: Ivuxolimab, an agonistic anti-OX40 (CD134) antibody, was given to patients. Study-wide findings and caveats: The antigens recognized by the expanded peripheral T cells, that is their antigen specificity, were not determined. Among the lowest peripheral clonal expansion occurred in 0.1-3.0 mg/kg partial responders. Average numbers of expanded clones were greater in CD8+ T cells than in CD4+.

With 7 bases clipped from V and 11 bases from J, the junction kept 10 bases outside the gene matches. The CDR3 spans 13 residues. From germline, CDR1 is SNHLY and CDR2 FYNNEI. A word on this clone: Its antigen is not identified.

Data came from immunoSEQ multiplex PCR; TCRdb stores just in-frame clones and leaves some out. The sample lists about 34,000 clones; about four fifths were seen once. The rearrangement uses TRBV2 and TRBJ1-1; 10 bases map to TRBD1. The sequence was obtained from an adult with an advanced solid tumor such as melanoma, head and neck, liver or kidney cancer. The sequencing here drew on CD4+ or CD8+ T cells sorted from blood, taken in a trial of the OX40 agonist ivuxolimab. In nucleotides, the CDR3 is TGTGCCAGCACACCGGGACAGGGGCGGACGGCTTTCTTT. Protein: CASTPGQGRTAFF.